This section outlines one TCR beta chain sequence together with its context. What this receptor recognizes is not known. No base qualities exist here, and no much larger clone lies one base off it. V has 5 bases trimmed and J has 6 bases trimmed; junction bases matching no gene number 5. CDR1 LNHNV and CDR2 YYDKDF were looked up in the germline V gene (reference sequence). The CDR3 sequence holds 14 residues, the cysteine and phenylalanine included. The DNA shown is the 42-base CDR3, in frame from base 1. This entry is derived from a study of blood T cell repertoires in COVID-19 (dated by TCRdb to about 2020). Study-level background: Collaborator samples came from the United States, Italy and Spain and covered acute and convalescent phases of COVID-19. The samples were drawn from two sources: the first 160 participants of the ongoing ImmuneRACE study, and 1,000 to 1,500 subjects contributed by 6 global collaborators. The dataset comprised deeply sampled blood TCRbeta repertoires from subjects exposed to, actively infected with, or recovered from COVID-19. Nearly every sample came with metadata listing a de-identified subject ID, COVID-19 status, age in years and sex. A freely available public database, intended as a resource for researchers studying the immune response to SARS-CoV-2, is where the repertoires were released. Where available, HLA class I and class II types were taken from metadata supplied by the sample provider and were not determined by assay-based typing. The material from the prospective study consisted of cDNA or gDNA derived from T cells, B-cell-depleted T cells, or PBMCs. The research as a whole found: The amount of clinical and demographic metadata varied by source and participant and was provided uncurated.

TCRbeta CDR3 regions were amplified from genomic DNA using the immunoSEQ Assay, a bias-controlled multiplex PCR. Turning to the authors' computational methods: The number of nucleated cells in each sample was estimated by amplification of reference gene primers within the assay. To quantify the absolute abundance of each unique TCRbeta CDR3 rearrangement, sequence reads were collapsed and filtered. For each sample, productive Simpson clonality was calculated as the square root of Simpson's diversity index across productive rearrangements. Not all clones reach the TCRdb copy of this immuneACCESS table, which keeps in-frame sequences only. Checked studies attribute under half of the gap to unresolved V genes and leave the rest unexplained. V, J and clone size were drawn from that table, and D and trimming were deduced from the DNA. The sample table shows about 270,000 clones, and 70% to 90% are seen once. The ten largest clones add up to 1% to 1.5% of the sample.

Participants in the prospective study were enrolled through a virtual design, were aged about 18 to 100 years, and lived in fewer than 30 United States geographic areas. In the prospective study, participants were assigned to cohorts based on the clinical history participants reported in a screening survey and a study questionnaire. In the prospective study, whole blood, serum and a nasopharyngeal or oropharyngeal swab were collected from each participant by mobile phlebotomists. Prospective study participants could optionally give additional blood draws and questionnaires over a roughly two-month period. Before DNA extraction, prospective study blood samples were shipped either frozen or at room temperature.

What was sequenced was PBMCs or T cells enriched from blood (not recorded which). The chain employs TRBV15 and TRBJ1-5; 9 bases in the junction line up with TRBD1. The receptor comes from a woman in her thirties or forties with acute COVID-19. The CDR3 corresponds to CATSPGQGGQPQHF. The nucleotide sequence is given as TGTGCCACCAGCCCGGGACAGGGAGGTCAGCCCCAGCATTTT.